Presented here are 32 T cell receptor beta chains from one specimen sequenced in a study of OX40 agonist ivuxolimab in advanced cancers. Profiled with immunoSEQ multiplex PCR; TCRdb holds only in-frame clones, not every one. Of 75,000 to 95,000 clones in the sample, 91% were seen once. The material sequenced was CD4+ or CD8+ T cells sorted from blood, taken in a trial of the OX40 agonist ivuxolimab. The origin of the receptors is an adult with an advanced solid tumor such as melanoma, head and neck, liver or kidney cancer.

The chain recombines TRBV10-3 with TRBJ2-7; weak D call: TRBD1 (6 bases). V was trimmed by 2 bases and J by 2 bases, leaving 10 bases between them. There are 14 residues in the CDR3. Germline V gene lookup returns CDR1 ENHRY and CDR2 SYGVKD. The CDR3 loop reads CAISETGITYEQYF. The CDR3 DNA reads as TGTGCCATCAGTGAGACAGGGATAACCTACGAGCAGTACTTC.

This chain joins TRBV19 and TRBJ1-1; D is uncertain. Germline V CDR1 and CDR2: LNHDA, SQIVND (reference sequence). The CDR3 sequence is 12 residues long. V gave up 10 bases and J gave up 1 base, with 10 bases separating them. The CDR3 DNA is TGTGCCACCCGGTCGGGGAACACTGAAGCTTTCTTT. Its translation is CATRSGNTEAFF.

The rearrangement links TRBV5-8 to TRBJ2-4; tentatively, D is TRBD2 (6 bases). Germline CDR1 reads SGHTS; CDR2 reads YDEGEE. The CDR3 spans 12 residues. Deletions cut 4 bases from V and 15 bases from J, with 17 bases between. CDR3 amino acids: CASSPDGSGPYF. The CDR3 region has the DNA TGTGCCAGCAGCCCCGACGGGAGTGGGCCGTACTTC.

Written as DNA, the CDR3 is TGTGCCAGCAGCTTCGAAATGAACACTGAAGCTTTCTTT. Protein: CASSFEMNTEAFF. The chain has TRBV7-9 and TRBJ1-1, with D hard to call. This CDR3 contains 13 residues. V was trimmed by 3 bases and J by 0 bases, leaving 5 bases between them. Germline CDR1 reads SEHNR; CDR2 reads FQNEAQ (reference sequence).

V usage is TRBV2 and J usage is TRBJ2-1, with D perhaps matching TRBD1 or TRBD2 (5 bases each). This CDR3 spans 15 amino acids. CDR1 is SNHLY, CDR2 FYNNEI, per germline. The germline V and J ends were trimmed by 6 bases and 2 bases, with 14 bases remaining between them. The CDR3 loop is CASRPRRGAYNEQFF. Here the CDR3 DNA reads TGTGCCAGCAGACCCCGTAGAGGGGCCTACAATGAGCAGTTCTTC.

The chain employs TRBV5-6 and TRBJ1-2; 7 bases line up with TRBD1. Germline V gene sequence: CDR1 SGHDT, CDR2 YYEEEE. The CDR3 has 13 residues. Unmatched junction bases numbered 1, after V lost 0 bases and J lost 5 bases. The CDR3 loop reads CASSLDRGYGYTF. The CDR3 DNA sequence: TGTGCCAGCAGCTTGGACAGGGGTTATGGCTACACCTTC.

The rearrangement joins TRBV5-6 to TRBJ2-1; no clear D gene. The CDR3 consists of 13 residues. Per the germline V gene, CDR1 is SGHDT and CDR2 is YYEEEE. V lost 3 bases and J 5 bases, leaving 9 bases between the germline ends. The CDR3 loop is CASSWGRNNEQFF. The DNA for the CDR3 is TGTGCCAGCAGCTGGGGTAGAAACAATGAGCAGTTCTTC.

The V gene is TRBV28, the J gene TRBJ1-4; D gene uncertain. Germline V gene sequence: CDR1 MDHEN, CDR2 SYDVKM. V was trimmed by 10 bases and J by 2 bases, leaving 20 bases between them. This CDR3 comprises 16 residues. CDR3 sequence (DNA): TGTGCCACCGACCCGGCGGGAGGAGAGACTAATGAAAAACTGTTTTTT. Translation gives CATDPAGGETNEKLFF.

This chain links TRBV19 with TRBJ2-7, with D uncertain. The CDR3 contains 12 residues. The V and J ends lost 9 bases and 3 bases respectively, with 12 bases between them. Germline loops: CDR1 LNHDA, CDR2 SQIVND (reference sequence). The CDR3 coding sequence is TGTGCCAGCTCCTGGGTTTTCTACGAGCAGTACTTC. This encodes CASSWVFYEQYF.

The chain has TRBV2 and TRBJ1-2; D ambiguous. The CDR3 contains 13 residues. V was shortened by 4 bases and J by 2 bases, with 8 bases between the two germline ends. CDR1 SNHLY and CDR2 FYNNEI come from the germline V gene. This CDR3 reads CASSAWANYGYTF. The CDR3 nucleotides are TGTGCCAGCAGTGCATGGGCCAACTATGGCTACACCTTC.

The CDR3 spells CARGAGADTQYF. The CDR3 DNA reads as TGTGCCAGGGGGGCGGGAGCAGATACGCAGTATTTT. The V call is TRBV2, the J call TRBJ2-3; tentatively, D is TRBD2 (7 bases). CDR3 length: 12 residues. Trimming removed 9 bases at V and 4 bases at J, with 11 bases between. Germline loops: CDR1 SNHLY, CDR2 FYNNEI.

V is TRBV11-3 and J is TRBJ2-3; D perhaps matches TRBD1 (6 bases). There are 15 residues in the CDR3. Looked up from germline, CDR1 is SGHNT and CDR2 is YENEEA. The V end was cut by 3 bases, the J end by 5 bases, with 15 bases between. In DNA, the CDR3 is TGTGCCAGCAGCTTTAAACAGGGATCGGGAGATACGCAGTATTTT. Translation: CASSFKQGSGDTQYF.

This chain connects TRBV5-1 to TRBJ2-3; the D is unclear. The CDR3 has 16 residues. Germline CDR1 is SGHRS and CDR2 is YFSETQ. V lost 2 bases and J 2 bases, leaving 15 bases between the germline ends. CDR3 sequence: CASSFNTRSPTDTQYF. CDR3 in DNA: TGCGCCAGCAGCTTTAACACGAGGTCTCCCACAGATACGCAGTATTTT.

The rearrangement links TRBV28 to TRBJ2-7; 8 bases are shared with TRBD2. The germline V gene encodes CDR1 MDHEN and CDR2 SYDVKM. There are 13 residues in the CDR3. V shed 6 bases and J 3 bases; nucleotides not matched to a gene: 4. CDR3 loop: CASRPSGSYEQYF. The CDR3 coding sequence is TGTGCCAGCAGACCCAGCGGGAGCTACGAGCAGTACTTC.

The chain recombines TRBV28 with TRBJ2-5, with D uncertain. The ends were cut back, 6 bases at V and 3 bases at J, with 17 bases in the middle. CDR3 length equals 15 residues. The V gene's germline CDR1 is MDHEN and CDR2 SYDVKM. This chain's CDR3 is CASRQTTAAKETQYF. CDR3 DNA sequence: TGTGCCAGCAGACAAACAACAGCCGCTAAAGAGACCCAGTACTTC.

This chain connects TRBV21-1 to TRBJ1-1; the table's D gene call, TRBD1, was not cross checked with the DNA. TRBV21-1 is a documented pseudogene. The CDR3 contains 16 residues. The CDR3 nucleotides are TGTGCCAGCAGCAAAGGATTGGGGACAGAGAACACTGAAGCTTTCTTT. It yields the protein CASSKGLGTENTEAFF.

The rearrangement uses TRBV27 and TRBJ2-2; TRBD2 aligns across 8 bases. In germline, CDR1 is MNHEY, CDR2 SMNVEV (reference sequence). The CDR3 sequence is 16 residues long. V gave up 0 bases and J gave up 4 bases; unmatched junction bases: 4. DNA for the CDR3: TGTGCCAGCAGTTTATCGAGAGGGACTAGCACCGGGGAGCTGTTTTTT. It specifies CASSLSRGTSTGELFF.

The chain uses TRBV6-1 and TRBJ2-1; no definite D call. CDR3 length equals 15 residues. Trimming took 7 bases from V and 3 from J, leaving 16 bases between them. Germline loops: CDR1 MNHNS, CDR2 SASEGT. As DNA, the CDR3 is TGTGCCAGCACCCCCGACACTCGACTCTACAATGAGCAGTTCTTC. Its protein is CASTPDTRLYNEQFF.

The chain couples TRBV28 to TRBJ1-3, with D unclear. The CDR3 loop spans 12 amino acids. The V end was cut by 6 bases, the J end by 1 base, with 4 bases between. The V gene's germline CDR1 is MDHEN and CDR2 SYDVKM. The CDR3 nucleotides read TGTGCCAGCAGGGGTTCTGGAAACACCATATATTTT. As protein: CASRGSGNTIYF.

The count of this clone is one. J is TRBJ2-5 and V is TRBV7-8; D is undetermined. CDR1 and CDR2 from the germline V gene are SGHVS and FQNEAQ. There are 12 residues in the CDR3. Trimming took 2 bases from V and 5 from J, leaving 6 bases between them. The DNA of the CDR3 is TGTGCCAGCAGCTTATCTTTGGAGACCCAGTACTTC. Translated: CASSLSLETQYF.

The CDR3 protein is CAWNHPSLSNEQFF. The CDR3 DNA sequence: TGTGCCTGGAATCACCCTAGCCTCAGCAATGAGCAGTTCTTC. The J gene is TRBJ2-1, the V gene TRBV30; D may be TRBD2 (5 bases). Germline V gene sequence: CDR1 GTSNPN, CDR2 SVGIG (reference sequence). V lost 4 bases and J lost 6, with 16 bases in between. The CDR3 is 14 amino acids.

In regard to this clone: The junction differs from germline at one of its ends, possibly a read error. This chain links TRBV11-3 with TRBJ2-7; 8 nucleotides agree with TRBD2. The V gene's germline CDR1 is SGHNT and CDR2 YENEEA. The CDR3 loop spans 15 amino acids. CDR3 nucleotide sequence: TGTGCCAGCACCTTACTAGCGGACCCTCTCTACGAGCAGTACTTC. Protein: CASTLLADPLYEQYF. The variable domain in full, with the rest retrieved from reference TRBV11-3 and TRBJ2-7, is EAGVVQSPRYKIIEKKQPVAFWCNPISGHNTLYWYLQNLGQGPELLIRYENEEAVDDSQLPKDRFSAERLKGVDSTLKIQPAELGDSAVYLCASTLLADPLYEQYFGPGTRLTVT.

Comment on this clone: Additional DNA sequences in this sample encode the identical CDR3. The chain has TRBV11-2 and TRBJ1-1; D not resolved. This CDR3 is 13 amino acids long. Germline-derived CDR1 and CDR2 are SGHAT and FQNNGV. V was pared by 1 base and J by 1 base, with 4 bases between. The CDR3 sequence is CASSLAGNTEAFF. The CDR3, as DNA: TGTGCCAGCAGCTTAGCAGGGAACACTGAAGCTTTCTTT.

This clone was picked up one time. The chain uses TRBV29-1 and TRBJ2-1, with D perhaps TRBD2 (5 bases). Germline V gene lookup returns CDR1 SQVTM and CDR2 ANQGSEA. V was shortened by 6 bases and J by 6 bases, with 21 bases between the two germline ends. CDR3 length equals 15 residues. CDR3 protein: CSVELVLGPTNEQFF. CDR3 in DNA: TGCAGCGTCGAATTAGTACTAGGACCGACCAATGAGCAGTTCTTC.

The chain links TRBV18 to TRBJ2-3; the match to TRBD2 covers 13 bases. Germline V gives CDR1 KGHSH, CDR2 LQKENI. There are 20 residues in the CDR3. J lost 0 bases, V lost 4 bases, and 13 bases had no gene match. CDR3 nucleotides: TGTGCCAGCTCACTTTTAGGACTAGCGGGAGAAGGTTCTAGCACAGATACGCAGTATTTT. Amino acids: CASSLLGLAGEGSSTDTQYF.

The chain carries TRBV30 and TRBJ1-5; 9 bases map to TRBD1. Germline loops: CDR1 GTSNPN, CDR2 SVGIG (reference sequence). The trim removed 3 bases at V and 7 bases at J, leaving 7 bases unmatched. The CDR3 has 14 amino acids. The CDR3 nucleotides are TGTGCCTGGAGGGGGGGACAGGGTAACCAGCCCCAGCATTTT. Encoded protein: CAWRGGQGNQPQHF.

V usage is TRBV10-2 and J usage is TRBJ2-7; D not resolved. CDR3 length: 13 amino acids. Trimming removed 3 bases from V and 3 bases from J, with 9 bases in between. Germline lookup yields CDR1 WSHSY and CDR2 SAAADI. The chain's CDR3 is CASSDRTFYEQYF. Here the CDR3 DNA reads TGCGCCAGCAGTGACAGGACCTTCTACGAGCAGTACTTC.

The chain carries TRBV5-1 and TRBJ2-2, with D hard to call. The CDR3 spans 12 residues. The V gene's germline CDR1 is SGHRS and CDR2 YFSETQ. Trimming cost V 4 bases and J 0 bases, with 1 base left between them. The DNA of the CDR3 is TGCGCCAGCAGCCCGAACACCGGGGAGCTGTTTTTT. This encodes CASSPNTGELFF.

The chain recombines TRBV11-2 with TRBJ2-6; D gene ambiguous. The CDR3 is made up of 15 amino acids. V was cut by 6 bases and J by 6 bases, with 15 bases left in between. In germline, CDR1 is SGHAT, CDR2 FQNNGV. The CDR3 loop is CASSPNMFSANVLTF. The CDR3, as DNA: TGTGCCAGCAGTCCTAACATGTTTTCGGCCAACGTCCTGACTTTC.

This clone occurred once. The chain employs TRBV27 and TRBJ2-7; 7 bases match TRBD1. The CDR3 runs to 14 residues. V lost 5 bases, J lost 3 bases, and 7 bases stayed unmatched. The germline V gene has CDR1 MNHEY and CDR2 SMNVEV (reference sequence). The CDR3 bases are TGTGCCAGCAGTCCCCGGGACAGAGTCTACGAGCAGTACTTC. Amino acid sequence: CASSPRDRVYEQYF.

V and J are TRBV29-1 and TRBJ2-1, with D possibly matching TRBD2 (5 bases). Germline loops: CDR1 SQVTM, CDR2 ANQGSEA. The ends were cut back, 1 base at V and 4 bases at J, with 5 bases in the middle. CDR3 length: 12 amino acids. CDR3 sequence (DNA): TGCAGCGTTGAAGCGGGATACAATGAGCAGTTCTTC. Residues: CSVEAGYNEQFF.

The chain joins TRBV11-2 to TRBJ2-7, with a tentative D call TRBD2 (6 bases). Germline V gives CDR1 SGHAT, CDR2 FQNNGV. This CDR3 spans 15 amino acids. Trimming pared 2 bases from V and 4 bases from J, leaving 15 bases between. CDR3 DNA: TGTGCCAGCAGCTTAAATAGCGGAGAGGGTTACGAGCAGTACTTC. Protein: CASSLNSGEGYEQYF.